This T cell receptor (beta chain) was captured by sequencing in a study of blood T cell repertoires in COVID-19. Study as a whole: Samples taken during acute and convalescent COVID-19 were collected in the United States, Italy and Spain. PBMCs, B-cell-depleted T cells, or T cells were the source of the cDNA or gDNA that made up the material.

Germline CDR1 reads SEHNR; CDR2 reads FQNEAQ (reference sequence). The length of the CDR3 is 14 residues. Trimming removed 5 bases at V and 5 bases at J, with 13 bases between. Original handling: Scientists estimated how many nucleated cells there were by amplifying reference gene primers. The protocol was immunoSEQ multiplex PCR, while the TCRdb copy is restricted to in-frame clones and leaves out a portion. The DNA gave D and trimming, while V, J and clone size come from that table. The repertoire holds about 150,000 clones, with 70% to 90% as singletons. The sequence derives from a human donor in a cohort sampled during active COVID-19. J is TRBJ2-1 and V is TRBV7-9; no definite D call. The material sequenced was peripheral blood. CDR3 in amino acids: CASSPQTVDNEQFF. The CDR3, as DNA: TGTGCCAGCAGCCCGCAAACGGTCGACAATGAGCAGTTCTTC.